The rows below give T cell receptor beta chains drawn from one sample of a study of chemoradiotherapy in HPV16-positive cancers. Clones were read by immunoSEQ multiplex PCR, and TCRdb kept only the in-frame ones, dropping some. The sample lists about 12,000 clones; about three fifths were seen once. The specimen was taken from a patient who underwent chemoradiotherapy. The receptor source for this set is a human donor with HPV-associated anogenital cancer. Each CDR3 is given with its conserved first and last residue. A D gene is named only where the DNA matches it firmly. Expanded clones get a size class; other rows say once, few or many, or leave the size out.

v_gene	d_gene	len	abundance	j_gene	CDR3nt	CDR3aa
TRBV7-9	-	12	-	TRBJ1-1	TGTGCCAGCAGCGAGATGAACACTGAAGCTTTCTTT	CASSEMNTEAFF
TRBV5-4	TRBD2	17	once	TRBJ2-3	TGTGCCAGCAGCTACTCGGGACTAGCGGGGGGGCTAGATACGCAGTATTTT	CASSYSGLAGGLDTQYF
TRBV4-1	-	15	few	TRBJ2-1	TGCGCCAGCAGCCTCTCCTTGGGGACCGACAATGAGCAGTTCTTC	CASSLSLGTDNEQFF
TRBV5-1	-	16	few	TRBJ2-1	TGCGCCAGCAGCTTGGAATCCGGGAGCTCCTACAATGAGCAGTTCTTC	CASSLESGSSYNEQFF
TRBV2	-	13	-	TRBJ1-2	TGTGCCAGCAGTGGGGACGTATCCTATGGCTACACCTTC	CASSGDVSYGYTF
TRBV4-2	TRBD1	14	-	TRBJ1-1	TGTGCCAGCAGCCTAAACAGGGGTGGCACTGAAGCTTTCTTT	CASSLNRGGTEAFF
TRBV25-1	-	13	-	TRBJ2-3	TGTGCCAGCAGTGAAGCGGTGACAGATACGCAGTATTTT	CASSEAVTDTQYF
TRBV6-4	-	14	-	TRBJ2-3	TGTGCCAGCAGTGAGGCAGATGGCACAGATACGCAGTATTTT	CASSEADGTDTQYF
TRBV2	-	14	-	TRBJ1-2	TGTGCCAGCAGTGAAGTAGGGACGATCAATGGCTACACCTTC	CASSEVGTINGYTF
TRBV7-9	-	11	-	TRBJ2-1	TGTGCCAGCAGCCCGCTAGCGGAGCAGTTCTTC	CASSPLAEQFF
TRBV7-2	-	14	medium-sized	TRBJ1-2	TGTGCCAGCAGCTCCGGGGCCTTTGGGGGTGGCTACACCTTC	CASSSGAFGGGYTF
TRBV19	-	14	-	TRBJ1-1	TGTGCCAGTAGTATAAGGGAGGTGGGCACTGAAGCTTTCTTT	CASSIREVGTEAFF
TRBV27	TRBD2	13	-	TRBJ2-1	TGTGCCAGCAGACTAGCGGGAGGGCCTGTGGCGTTCTTC	CASRLAGGPVAFF
TRBV5-1	-	15	once	TRBJ1-2	TGCGCCAGCAGCTTGGCCGCCAGTGGGAACTATGGCTACACCTTC	CASSLAASGNYGYTF
TRBV7-3	-	13	-	TRBJ1-1	TGTGCCAGCAGCTACACAGTGAACACTGAAGCTTTCTTT	CASSYTVNTEAFF
TRBV7-2	TRBD1	14	-	TRBJ2-1	TGTGCCAGCAGCTTAGACAGGGGTGTACGACGGCAGTTCTTC	CASSLDRGVRRQFF
TRBV9	-	14	once	TRBJ2-7	TGTGCCAGCAGCGTCACGACAGAGCCCTACGAGCAGTACTTC	CASSVTTEPYEQYF
TRBV2	TRBD1	13	-	TRBJ1-6	TGTGCCAGCACGGGACAGGGTAATTCACCCCTCCACTTT	CASTGQGNSPLHF
TRBV28	-	12	-	TRBJ1-2	TGTGCCAGCAGTTTGACGGGCTATGGCTACACCTTC	CASSLTGYGYTF
TRBV2	-	12	-	TRBJ1-3	TGTGCCAGCAGTCCAGATGGAAACACCATATATTTT	CASSPDGNTIYF
TRBV2	-	15	few	TRBJ2-1	TGTGCCAGCAGAGAGGGTCGAACAGGGTTCAATGAGCAGTTCTTC	CASREGRTGFNEQFF
TRBV6-5	-	14	-	TRBJ1-2	TGTGCCAGCAGGCAAGGGGGTTTTAACTATGGCTACACCTTC	CASRQGGFNYGYTF
TRBV27	-	13	-	TRBJ2-3	TGTGCCAGCAGTTTAACTAGCACAGATACGCAGTATTTT	CASSLTSTDTQYF
TRBV27	-	14	few	TRBJ2-1	TGTGCCAGCACCCCCAGGGGGGCCTACAATGAGCAGTTCTTC	CASTPRGAYNEQFF
TRBV15	TRBD1	15	-	TRBJ1-2	TGTGCCACCAGCAGAGATACCGGGACAGTAGAAGGCTACACCTTC	CATSRDTGTVEGYTF
TRBV18	-	16	-	TRBJ1-5	TGTGCCAGCTCACCAGCAGGGACTGATAGCAATCAGCCCCAGCATTTT	CASSPAGTDSNQPQHF
TRBV27	-	14	medium-sized	TRBJ2-7	TGTGCCAGCAGTTTGGGTGGTCAAACCTACGAGCAGTACTTC	CASSLGGQTYEQYF
TRBV9	-	15	-	TRBJ2-3	TGTGCCAGCAGCGTAGACTCTGGCACCACAGATACGCAGTATTTT	CASSVDSGTTDTQYF
TRBV10-3	-	14	-	TRBJ2-2	TGTGCCATCAGTGAGTCGAGGGGAGGCGGGGAGCTGTTTTTT	CAISESRGGGELFF
TRBV14	-	15	-	TRBJ2-7	TGTGCCAGCAGCCGAAACAGGGGGGGTACCTACGAGCAGTACTTC	CASSRNRGGTYEQYF
TRBV29-1	-	14	medium-sized	TRBJ2-2	TGCAGCGTTGATGCACAGGGGAACACCGGGGAGCTGTTTTTT	CSVDAQGNTGELFF
TRBV6-4	TRBD2	15	-	TRBJ2-1	TGTGCCAGCAGTGACTCTAGCGGGGGGGCCAATGAGCAGTTCTTC	CASSDSSGGANEQFF
TRBV7-9	-	13	few	TRBJ1-1	TGTGCCAGCAGCCCGTCGGGGGGCAGGAAAGCTTTCTTT	CASSPSGGRKAFF
TRBV19	-	15	once	TRBJ2-7	TGTGCCAGTAGTAGGGGCCTCGGGCTAAACTACGAGCAGTACTTC	CASSRGLGLNYEQYF
TRBV2	-	12	-	TRBJ1-5	TGTGCCAGCAGACAGGTAGTTCAGCCCCAGCATTTT	CASRQVVQPQHF
TRBV7-9	-	12	few	TRBJ2-7	TGTGCCAGCAGCCCTTCTCCCCGGGAGCAGTACTTC	CASSPSPREQYF
TRBV6-4	-	14	few	TRBJ2-3	TGTGCCAGCAGTGGAGGGACGACCGCAGATACGCAGTATTTT	CASSGGTTADTQYF
TRBV6-1	-	14	few	TRBJ2-1	TGTGCCAGCTCGACTGCGTCAGGGGCGAATGAGCAGTTCTTC	CASSTASGANEQFF
TRBV19	TRBD2	16	few	TRBJ2-7	TGTGCCAGTCAGTCCCAGGCTAGCGGTAGAGTCTACGAGCAGTACTTC	CASQSQASGRVYEQYF
TRBV5-6	-	15	-	TRBJ2-2	TGTGCCAGCAGCTTGGGTGGGACGAACACCGGGGAGCTGTTTTTT	CASSLGGTNTGELFF
TRBV6-1	-	14	-	TRBJ1-3	TGTGCCAGCGCCCGTAGCAGCAGGGAAAGCACCATATATTTT	CASARSSRESTIYF
TRBV28	TRBD1	15	-	TRBJ2-7	TGTGCCAGCAGTTCAGAACGGGACAGGGCACACGAGCAGTACTTC	CASSSERDRAHEQYF
TRBV5-5	-	16	few	TRBJ2-3	TGTGCCAGCAGCTCAGGCTTTTTTAACGCCCCCGATACGCAGTATTTT	CASSSGFFNAPDTQYF
TRBV7-9	-	14	-	TRBJ1-1	TGTGCCAGCAGCGTTGGGGGCACCGGGGCTGAAGCTTTCTTT	CASSVGGTGAEAFF
TRBV10-2	-	12	-	TRBJ2-3	TGCGCCAGTAAGTCGGGGGTAGATACGCAGTATTTT	CASKSGVDTQYF
TRBV4-2	TRBD1	16	-	TRBJ1-5	TGTGCCAGCAGCCAGGGGGACAGGGGCTCCAATCAGCCCCAGCATTTT	CASSQGDRGSNQPQHF
TRBV4-1	-	16	few	TRBJ1-6	TGCGCCAGCAGCCAAGGACCAACAGTAACCAATTCACCCCTCCACTTT	CASSQGPTVTNSPLHF
TRBV6-5	TRBD2	15	-	TRBJ2-7	TGTGCCAGCAGTCTAGCGGGAGGCTCCCACTACGAGCAGTACTTC	CASSLAGGSHYEQYF
TRBV6-4	-	15	-	TRBJ1-2	TGTGCCAGCAGTCCCCTCGCAGGGTACGACTATGGCTACACCTTC	CASSPLAGYDYGYTF
TRBV15	-	14	few	TRBJ1-2	TGTGCCACCAGCAGAGGAGGGGAGAACTATGGCTACACCTTC	CATSRGGENYGYTF